Sequencing of this T cell receptor (beta chain) was carried out in a study of T cells in localized non-small cell lung cancer. The protocol was immunoSEQ multiplex PCR, while the TCRdb copy is restricted to in-frame clones and leaves out a portion. There are around 1,200 clones in the sample; around a fifth occur only once, and around 17% lies in the top ten. This CDR3 is 11 amino acids long. V dropped 5 bases and J dropped 8 bases, with 10 bases sitting between them. CDR1 is LNHDA and CDR2 is SQIVND in the germline V gene (reference sequence). The TCR originated in a female donor at least 60 years old with stage I squamous cell lung carcinoma. The sample consisted of normal lung tissue next to the tumor, taken before any cancer treatment. V is TRBV19 and J is TRBJ2-7; D is possibly TRBD1 (5 bases). As DNA, the CDR3 is TGTGCCAGTAGTGCCTCAGGGCAGCAGTACTTC. Protein: CASSASGQQYF. Variable domain in full (rest from reference TRBV19 and TRBJ2-7): DGGITQSPKYLFRKEGQNVTLSCEQNLNHDAMYWYRQDPGQGLRLIYYSQIVNDFQKGDIAEGYSVSREKKESFPLTVTSAQKNPTAFYLCASSASGQQYFGPGTRLTVT.